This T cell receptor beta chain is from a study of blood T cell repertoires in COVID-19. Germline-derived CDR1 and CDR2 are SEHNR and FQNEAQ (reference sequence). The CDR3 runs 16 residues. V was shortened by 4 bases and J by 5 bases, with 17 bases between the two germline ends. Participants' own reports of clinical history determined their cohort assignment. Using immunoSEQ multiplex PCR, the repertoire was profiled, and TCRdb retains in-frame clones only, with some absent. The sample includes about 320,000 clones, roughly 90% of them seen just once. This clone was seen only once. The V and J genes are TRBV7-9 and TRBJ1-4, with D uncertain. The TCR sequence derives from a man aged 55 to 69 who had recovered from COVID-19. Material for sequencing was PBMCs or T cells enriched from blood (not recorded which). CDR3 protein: CASSSLKWASNEKLFF. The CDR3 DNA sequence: TGTGCCAGCAGCTCCCTAAAGTGGGCTTCAAATGAAAAACTGTTTTTT.